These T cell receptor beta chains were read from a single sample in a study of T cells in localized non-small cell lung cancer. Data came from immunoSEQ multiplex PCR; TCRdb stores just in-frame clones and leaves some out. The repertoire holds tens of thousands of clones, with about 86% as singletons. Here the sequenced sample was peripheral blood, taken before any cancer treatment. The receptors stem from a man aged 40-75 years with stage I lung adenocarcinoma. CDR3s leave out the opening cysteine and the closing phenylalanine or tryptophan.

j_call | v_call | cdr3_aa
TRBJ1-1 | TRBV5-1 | ASRLQQGEAF
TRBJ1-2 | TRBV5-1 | ASSDNSLYGYT
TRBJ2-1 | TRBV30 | AWSVKLEQF
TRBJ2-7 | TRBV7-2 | ASSLGSGSSYEQY
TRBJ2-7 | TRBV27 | ASRLAGGPDEQY
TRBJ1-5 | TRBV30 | AWSVLLGGQPQH
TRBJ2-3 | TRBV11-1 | ASSPREVADTQY
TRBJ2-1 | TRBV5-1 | ASSSSGVTYNEQF
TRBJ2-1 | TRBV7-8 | ASKREMEYNEQF
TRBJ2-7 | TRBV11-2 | ASTLLLSKEQY
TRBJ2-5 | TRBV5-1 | ASSLNQGLETQY
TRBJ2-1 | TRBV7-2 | ASSLEREGPPEQF
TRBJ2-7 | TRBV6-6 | ASSLRLAGHYEQY
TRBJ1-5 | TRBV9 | ASSVEGTAGQPQH
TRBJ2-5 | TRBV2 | AARERTWETQY
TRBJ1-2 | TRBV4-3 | ASSQERATGYT
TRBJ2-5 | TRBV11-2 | ASSPTRRGMNQY
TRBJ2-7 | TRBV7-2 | ASSYGASGYEQY
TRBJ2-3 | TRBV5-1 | ASSLGSSGPTDTQY
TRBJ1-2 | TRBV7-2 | ASSTTGTYNYGYT
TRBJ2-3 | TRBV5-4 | ASSLRTSGSLADTQY
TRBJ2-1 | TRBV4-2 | ASSQDPSLGAMSSYNEQF
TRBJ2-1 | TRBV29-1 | SVSGPINEQF
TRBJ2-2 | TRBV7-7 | ASSLIATDLNTGELF
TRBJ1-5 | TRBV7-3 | ASSLWHGEYNQPQH
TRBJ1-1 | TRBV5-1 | ASLSGAEAF
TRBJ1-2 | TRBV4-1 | ASSQMTGVNYGYT
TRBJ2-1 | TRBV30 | AWSGGSSGRSYNEQF
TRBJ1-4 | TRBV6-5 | ASSYWGTNEKLF
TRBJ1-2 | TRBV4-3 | ASSQGYGVGGAGYT
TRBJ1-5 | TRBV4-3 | ASSQDYLSNQPQH
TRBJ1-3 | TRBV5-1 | ASSLEGVVQGRNTIY
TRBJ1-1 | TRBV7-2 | ASSLGAGMTEAF
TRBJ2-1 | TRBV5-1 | ASSWGPGISYNEQF
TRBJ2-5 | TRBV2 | ASSLPAQETQY
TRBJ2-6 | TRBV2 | ARLGQSGANVLT
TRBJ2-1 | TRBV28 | ASSSRRRYNEQF
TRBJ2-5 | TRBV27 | ASSTRQGETQY
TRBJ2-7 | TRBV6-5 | ASSTFNAPSYEQY
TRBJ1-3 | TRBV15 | ATSRGGTAGNTIY
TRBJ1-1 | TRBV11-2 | ASSLEAGGGAF
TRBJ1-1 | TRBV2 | ASSEASAGGTTEAF
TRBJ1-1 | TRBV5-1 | ASSRDRNTEAF
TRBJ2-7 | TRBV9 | ASSVDGSLAGETYEQY
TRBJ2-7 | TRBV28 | ASSFADRDHEQY
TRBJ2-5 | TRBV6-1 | ASSETRAQETQY
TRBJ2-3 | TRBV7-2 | ASRPQPSGRSDTQY
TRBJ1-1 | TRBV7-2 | ASSLRHSNTEAF
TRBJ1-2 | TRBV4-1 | ASSRDTGYGYT
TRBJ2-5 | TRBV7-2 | ASSLGNPSGKKTQY
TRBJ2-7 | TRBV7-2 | ASSFYPPEQY
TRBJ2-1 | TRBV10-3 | ATVQSSYNEQF
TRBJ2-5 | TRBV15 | ATSRGGTGIAQY
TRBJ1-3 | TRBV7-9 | ASTPGGSGNTIY